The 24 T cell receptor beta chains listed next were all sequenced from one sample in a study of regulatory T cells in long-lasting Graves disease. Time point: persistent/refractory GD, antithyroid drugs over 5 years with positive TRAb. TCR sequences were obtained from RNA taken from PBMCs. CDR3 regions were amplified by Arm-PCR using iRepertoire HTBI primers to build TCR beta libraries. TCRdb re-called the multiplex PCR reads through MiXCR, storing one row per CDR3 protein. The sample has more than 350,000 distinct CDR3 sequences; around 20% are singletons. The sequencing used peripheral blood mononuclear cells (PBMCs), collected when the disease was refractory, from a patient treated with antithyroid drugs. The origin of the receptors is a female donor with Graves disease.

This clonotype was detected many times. In nucleotides, the CDR3 is TGTGCCAGCAGTGAGGGCCAGACTTCCTACGAGCAGTACTTC. Encoded protein: CASSEGQTSYEQYF. This chain joins TRBV6-1 and TRBJ2-7; no reliable D call. V lost 3 bases and J lost 1, with 10 bases in between. Germline V gene lookup returns CDR1 MNHNS and CDR2 SASEGT. There are 14 residues in the CDR3.

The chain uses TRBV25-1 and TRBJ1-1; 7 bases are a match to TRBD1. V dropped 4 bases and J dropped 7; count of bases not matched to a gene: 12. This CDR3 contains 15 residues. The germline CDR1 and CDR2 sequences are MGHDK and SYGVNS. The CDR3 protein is CASSATWEGAVEAFF. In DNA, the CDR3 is TGTGCCAGCAGTGCCACTTGGGAGGGGGCAGTTGAAGCTTTCTTT.

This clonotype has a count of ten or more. The CDR3 nucleotides are TGTGCCAGCAGCTTAGGCCAGGGGACCGCGAAGACCCAGTACTTC. Its translation: CASSLGQGTAKTQYF. The chain carries TRBV13 and TRBJ2-5, with D possibly TRBD1 on 6 matching bases. This CDR3 has 15 residues. Deletions cut 0 bases from V and 6 bases from J, with 14 bases between. Germline V gene data show CDR1 as PRHDT and CDR2 as FYEKMQ (reference sequence). Full variable domain (outside the CDR3, taken from reference TRBV13 and TRBJ2-5): AAGVIQSPRHLIKEKRETATLKCYPIPRHDTVYWYQQGPGQDPQFLISFYEKMQSDKGSIPDRFSAQQFSDYHSELNMSSLELGDSALYFCASSLGQGTAKTQYFGPGTRLLVL.

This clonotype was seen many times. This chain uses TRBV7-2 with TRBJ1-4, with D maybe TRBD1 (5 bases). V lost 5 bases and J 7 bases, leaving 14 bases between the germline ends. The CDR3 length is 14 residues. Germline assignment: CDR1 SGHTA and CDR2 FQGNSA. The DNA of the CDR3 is TGTGCCAGCAGCCGGGGCAGACGGAGTGAAAAACTGTTTTTT. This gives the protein CASSRGRRSEKLFF.

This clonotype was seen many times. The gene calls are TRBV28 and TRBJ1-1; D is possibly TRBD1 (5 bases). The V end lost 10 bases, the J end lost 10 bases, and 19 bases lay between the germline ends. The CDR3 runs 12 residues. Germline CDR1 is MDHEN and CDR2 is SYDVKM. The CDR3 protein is CATTGETVAAFF. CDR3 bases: TGTGCCACGACGGGGGAGACAGTTGCAGCTTTCTTT.

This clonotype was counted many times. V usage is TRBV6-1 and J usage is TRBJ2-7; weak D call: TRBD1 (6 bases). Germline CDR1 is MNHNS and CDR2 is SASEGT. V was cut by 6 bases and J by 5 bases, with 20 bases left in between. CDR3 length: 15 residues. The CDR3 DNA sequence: TGTGCCAGCAGAAGGGACACAGGGACGTCCCACGAGCAGTACTTC. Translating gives CASRRDTGTSHEQYF.

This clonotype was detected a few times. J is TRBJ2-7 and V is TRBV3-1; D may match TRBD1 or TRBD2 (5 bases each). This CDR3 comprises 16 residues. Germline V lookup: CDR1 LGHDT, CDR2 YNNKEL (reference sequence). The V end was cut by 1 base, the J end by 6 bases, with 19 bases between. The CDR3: CASSQGRTPVVREQYF. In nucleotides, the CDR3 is TGTGCCAGCAGCCAAGGGAGGACACCGGTAGTCCGCGAGCAGTACTTC.

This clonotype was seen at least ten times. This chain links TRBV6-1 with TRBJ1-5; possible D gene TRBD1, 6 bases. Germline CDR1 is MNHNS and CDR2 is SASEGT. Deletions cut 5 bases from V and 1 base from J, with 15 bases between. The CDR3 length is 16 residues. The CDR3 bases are TGTGCCAGCAGTAACCCCGGGCAGGGGAGCAATCAGCCCCAGCATTTT. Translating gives CASSNPGQGSNQPQHF.

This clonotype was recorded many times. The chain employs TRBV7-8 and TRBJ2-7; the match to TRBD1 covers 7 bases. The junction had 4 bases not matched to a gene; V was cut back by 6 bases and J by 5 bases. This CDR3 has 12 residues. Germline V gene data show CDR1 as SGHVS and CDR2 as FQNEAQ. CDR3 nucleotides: TGTGCCAGCAGTTACGACAGGGACGAGCAGTACTTC. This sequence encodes CASSYDRDEQYF.

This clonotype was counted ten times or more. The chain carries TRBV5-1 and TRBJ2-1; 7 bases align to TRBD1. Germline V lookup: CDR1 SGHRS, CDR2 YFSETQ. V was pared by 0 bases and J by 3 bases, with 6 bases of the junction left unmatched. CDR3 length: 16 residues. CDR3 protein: CASSLGGTEIYNEQFF. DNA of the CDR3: TGCGCCAGCAGCTTGGGGGGGACAGAGATCTACAATGAGCAGTTCTTC.

CDR3 nucleotides: TGTGCCTGGAGTGTGAGAAACAGCAATCAGCCCCAGCATTTT. As protein: CAWSVRNSNQPQHF. V is TRBV30 and J is TRBJ1-5; no reliable D call. V gave up 0 bases and J gave up 1 base, with 7 bases separating them. The CDR3 totals 14 residues. Germline values: CDR1 GTSNPN, CDR2 SVGIG (reference sequence).

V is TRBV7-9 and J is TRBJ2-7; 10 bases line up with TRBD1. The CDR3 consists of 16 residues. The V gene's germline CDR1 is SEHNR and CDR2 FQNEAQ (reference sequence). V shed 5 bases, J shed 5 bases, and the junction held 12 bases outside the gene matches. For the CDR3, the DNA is TGTGCCAGCAGCCCCGCCTCCGGGACAGGGGTCCACGAGCAGTACTTC. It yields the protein CASSPASGTGVHEQYF.

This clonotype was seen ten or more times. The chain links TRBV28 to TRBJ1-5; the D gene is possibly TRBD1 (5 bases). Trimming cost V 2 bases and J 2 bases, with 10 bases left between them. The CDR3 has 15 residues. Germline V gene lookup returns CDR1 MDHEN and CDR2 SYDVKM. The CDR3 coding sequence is TGTGCCAGCAGTTTAAACGGGGGAGGCAATCAGCCCCAGCATTTT. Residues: CASSLNGGGNQPQHF.

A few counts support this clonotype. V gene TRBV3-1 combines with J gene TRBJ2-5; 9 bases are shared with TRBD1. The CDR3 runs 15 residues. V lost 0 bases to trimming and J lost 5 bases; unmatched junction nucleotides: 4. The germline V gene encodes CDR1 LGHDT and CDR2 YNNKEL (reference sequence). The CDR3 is CASSQETGGKETQYF. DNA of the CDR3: TGTGCCAGCAGCCAAGAGACAGGGGGTAAGGAGACCCAGTACTTC.

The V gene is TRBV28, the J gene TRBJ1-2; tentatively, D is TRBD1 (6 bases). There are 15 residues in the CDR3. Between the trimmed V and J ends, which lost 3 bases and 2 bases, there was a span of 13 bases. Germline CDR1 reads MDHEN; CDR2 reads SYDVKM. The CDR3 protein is CASSLGSGANYGYTF. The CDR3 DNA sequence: TGTGCCAGCAGTTTGGGGTCGGGGGCCAACTATGGCTACACCTTC.

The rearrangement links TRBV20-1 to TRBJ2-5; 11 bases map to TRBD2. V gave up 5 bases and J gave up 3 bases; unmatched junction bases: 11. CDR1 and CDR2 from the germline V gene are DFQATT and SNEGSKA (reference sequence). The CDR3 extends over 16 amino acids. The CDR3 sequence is CSADSGRAGDKETQYF. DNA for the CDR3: TGCAGTGCTGATAGCGGGAGGGCCGGGGACAAAGAGACCCAGTACTTC.

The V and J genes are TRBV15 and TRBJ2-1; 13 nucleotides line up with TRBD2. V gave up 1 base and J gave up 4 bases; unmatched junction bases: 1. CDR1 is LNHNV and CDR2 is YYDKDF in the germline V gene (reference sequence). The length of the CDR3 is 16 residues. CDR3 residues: CATSRGLAGGYNEQFF. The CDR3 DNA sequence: TGTGCCACCAGCAGAGGACTAGCGGGAGGTTACAATGAGCAGTTCTTC.

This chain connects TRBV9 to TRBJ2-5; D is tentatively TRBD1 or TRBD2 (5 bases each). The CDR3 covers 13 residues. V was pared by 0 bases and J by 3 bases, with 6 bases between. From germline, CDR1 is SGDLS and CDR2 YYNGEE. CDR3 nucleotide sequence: TGTGCCAGCAGCGTAGGAGGGGAAGAGACCCAGTACTTC. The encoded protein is CASSVGGEETQYF.

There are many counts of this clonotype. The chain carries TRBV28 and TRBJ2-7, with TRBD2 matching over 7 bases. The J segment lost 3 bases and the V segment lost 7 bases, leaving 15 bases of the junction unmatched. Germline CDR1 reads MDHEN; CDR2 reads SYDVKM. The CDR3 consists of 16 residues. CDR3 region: CASTPGGTGLIYEQYF. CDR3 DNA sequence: TGTGCCAGCACCCCGGGGGGAACAGGACTAATCTACGAGCAGTACTTC.

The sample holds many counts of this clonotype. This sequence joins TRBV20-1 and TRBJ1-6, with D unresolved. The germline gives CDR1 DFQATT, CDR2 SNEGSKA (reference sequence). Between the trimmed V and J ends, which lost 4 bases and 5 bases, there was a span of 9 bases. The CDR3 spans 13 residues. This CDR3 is CSATGMNNSPLHF. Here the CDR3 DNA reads TGCAGTGCTACCGGGATGAATAATTCACCCCTCCACTTT.

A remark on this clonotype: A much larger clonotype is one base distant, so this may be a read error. CDR3 amino acids: CAEDSRGGTEAFF. The CDR3 DNA reads TGTGCCGAGGACTCAAGGGGCGGCACTGAAGCTTTCTTT. The chain uses TRBV7-9 and TRBJ1-1; maybe TRBD1 (5 bases). Per the germline V gene, CDR1 is SEHNR and CDR2 is FQNEAQ (reference sequence). The CDR3 runs 13 residues. The ends were cut back, 11 bases at V and 4 bases at J, with 17 bases in the middle.

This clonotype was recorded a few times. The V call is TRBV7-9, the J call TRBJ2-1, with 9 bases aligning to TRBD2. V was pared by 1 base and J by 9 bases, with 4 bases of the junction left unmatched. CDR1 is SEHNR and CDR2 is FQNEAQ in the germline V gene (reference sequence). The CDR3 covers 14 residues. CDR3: CASSLGGTSLEQFF. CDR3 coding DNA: TGTGCCAGCAGCTTAGGGGGGACTAGCCTTGAGCAGTTCTTC.

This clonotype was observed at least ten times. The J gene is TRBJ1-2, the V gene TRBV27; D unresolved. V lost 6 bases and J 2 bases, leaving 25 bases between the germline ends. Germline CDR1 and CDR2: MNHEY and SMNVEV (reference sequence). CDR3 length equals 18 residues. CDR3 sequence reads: CASSPGVRVTLLNYGYTF. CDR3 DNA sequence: TGTGCCAGCAGCCCCGGGGTTAGGGTGACACTCCTAAACTATGGCTACACCTTC.

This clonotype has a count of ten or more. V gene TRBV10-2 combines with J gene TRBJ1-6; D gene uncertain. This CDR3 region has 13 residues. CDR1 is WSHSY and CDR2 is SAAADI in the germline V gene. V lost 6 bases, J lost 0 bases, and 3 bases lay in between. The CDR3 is CASRSSYNSPLHF. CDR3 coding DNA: TGCGCCAGCAGGAGCTCCTATAATTCACCCCTCCACTTT.